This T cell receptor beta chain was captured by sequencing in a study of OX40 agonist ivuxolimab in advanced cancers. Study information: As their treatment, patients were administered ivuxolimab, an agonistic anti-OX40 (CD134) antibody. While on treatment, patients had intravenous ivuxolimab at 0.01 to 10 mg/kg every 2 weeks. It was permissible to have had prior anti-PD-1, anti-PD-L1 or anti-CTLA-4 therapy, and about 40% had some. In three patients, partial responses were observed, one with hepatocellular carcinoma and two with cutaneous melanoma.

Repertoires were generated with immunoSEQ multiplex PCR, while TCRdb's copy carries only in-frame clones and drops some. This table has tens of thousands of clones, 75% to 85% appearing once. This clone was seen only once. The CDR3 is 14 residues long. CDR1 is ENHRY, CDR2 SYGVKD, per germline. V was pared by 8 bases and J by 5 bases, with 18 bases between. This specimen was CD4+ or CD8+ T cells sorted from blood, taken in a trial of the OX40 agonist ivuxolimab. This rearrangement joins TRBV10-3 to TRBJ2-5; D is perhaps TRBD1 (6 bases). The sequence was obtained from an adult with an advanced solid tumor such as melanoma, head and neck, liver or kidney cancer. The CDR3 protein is CAIGWVQQGETQYF. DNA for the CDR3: TGTGCCATCGGGTGGGTTCAGCAGGGGGAGACCCAGTACTTC.